These 30 T cell receptor beta chains came from one sample sequenced in a study of blood T cell repertoires in COVID-19. Sequenced by immunoSEQ multiplex PCR; TCRdb stores in-frame clones only, minus some. The data hold about 210,000 clones, with about 91% observed a single time. Material: peripheral blood. Receptors were obtained from a middle-aged woman with acute or convalescent COVID-19.

This chain links TRBV7-8 with TRBJ1-1; D perhaps matches TRBD1 (6 bases). CDR3 size: 15 residues. The V gene lost 3 bases and the J gene lost 1 base, with 12 bases spanning the gap. Germline CDR1 reads SGHVS; CDR2 reads FQNEAQ. The chain's CDR3 is CASSFGGGGNTEAFF. The CDR3, as DNA: TGTGCCAGCAGCTTCGGGGGGGGCGGGAACACTGAAGCTTTCTTT. Based on the CDR3 plus reference TRBV7-8 and TRBJ1-1, the full variable domain is GAGVSQSPRYKVAKRGQDVALRCDPISGHVSLFWYQQALGQGPEFLTYFQNEAQLDKSGLPSDRFFAERPEGSVSTLKIQRTQQEDSAVYLCASSFGGGGNTEAFFGQGTRLTVV.

The gene calls are TRBV4-1 and TRBJ2-5, with 12 bases identical to TRBD1. Germline CDR1 is MGHRA and CDR2 is YSYEKL. Trimming took 4 bases from V and 4 from J; bases not matched to a gene: 4. The CDR3 extends over 15 amino acids. The CDR3 DNA reads as TGCGCCAGCAGCCCCGGGACAGGGGGCCGAGAGACCCAGTACTTC. This codes for CASSPGTGGRETQYF.

The J gene is TRBJ1-1, the V gene TRBV4-1, with D unresolved. Germline V gene data show CDR1 as MGHRA and CDR2 as YSYEKL. Trimming took 1 base from V and 4 from J, leaving 16 bases between them. The CDR3 consists of 16 residues. The CDR3: CASSQGYGDLGTEAFF. CDR3 nucleotide sequence: TGCGCCAGCAGCCAAGGATACGGGGATTTAGGCACTGAAGCTTTCTTT.

The J gene is TRBJ2-1, the V gene TRBV21-1; the DNA was not compared with TRBD2, the D call given in the table. TRBV21-1 constitutes a pseudogene. The CDR3 consists of 18 residues. Here the CDR3 reads CASSKDDRLAGAYNEQFF. CDR3 coding DNA: TGTGCCAGCAGCAAAGACGACAGACTAGCGGGGGCCTACAATGAGCAGTTCTTC.

The chain has TRBV12-3 or TRBV12-4 and TRBJ1-1; 7 bases are a match to TRBD1. The CDR3 is 13 amino acids. V shed 8 bases, J shed 4 bases, and the junction held 7 bases outside the gene matches. CDR3 residues: CASCRDRATEAFF. The CDR3 DNA follows: TGTGCCAGCTGCCGAGACAGGGCCACTGAAGCTTTCTTT.

The V call is TRBV7-9, the J call TRBJ1-1; 8 bases map to TRBD1. Germline V gene lookup returns CDR1 SEHNR and CDR2 FQNEAQ (reference sequence). V shed 6 bases, J shed 5 bases, and the junction held 8 bases outside the gene matches. This CDR3 has 14 amino acids. The CDR3 is CASRPRTGQTEAFF. CDR3 nucleotides: TGTGCCAGCAGACCGAGGACAGGGCAAACTGAAGCTTTCTTT.

V usage is TRBV6-5 and J usage is TRBJ1-2, with TRBD1 matching 9 bases. With 6 bases clipped from V and 6 bases from J, the junction kept 2 bases outside the gene matches. In germline, CDR1 is MNHEY, CDR2 SVGAGI. The CDR3 contains 12 residues. The CDR3 DNA sequence: TGTGCCAGCAGGACAGGGGGGGATGGCTACACCTTC. This codes for CASRTGGDGYTF.

The chain is built from TRBV29-1 and TRBJ1-4; 9 nucleotides line up with TRBD1. CDR3 length: 15 residues. Germline V gene sequence: CDR1 SQVTM, CDR2 ANQGSEA. Trimming cost V 6 bases and J 3 bases; bases outside gene matches: 8. This CDR3 is CSVAGRTGANEKLFF. The CDR3, as DNA: TGCAGCGTCGCAGGGAGGACAGGGGCTAATGAAAAACTGTTTTTT.

V is TRBV19 and J is TRBJ2-1; 14 bases align to TRBD2. After removal of 3 bases from V and 2 bases from J, the junction contained 6 bases not matched to a gene. CDR1 is LNHDA, CDR2 SQIVND, per germline (reference sequence). The CDR3 is 18 amino acids. DNA of the CDR3: TGTGCCAGTAGTATTAGACTAGCGGGGGGGTCACCCTACAATGAGCAGTTCTTC. Protein sequence: CASSIRLAGGSPYNEQFF.

The gene calls are TRBV19 and TRBJ2-7; possible D gene TRBD1, 6 bases. Trimming removed 5 bases at V and 5 bases at J, with 13 bases between. This CDR3 is 13 amino acids long. The germline V gene encodes CDR1 LNHDA and CDR2 SQIVND (reference sequence). CDR3 loop: CASSPAQGHEQYV. The CDR3 region has the DNA TGTGCCAGTAGTCCGGCGCAGGGGCACGAGCAGTACGTC.

V usage is TRBV11-2 and J usage is TRBJ2-3; TRBD2 agrees at 9 bases. Germline V lookup: CDR1 SGHAT, CDR2 FQNNGV. There are 15 residues in the CDR3. V was pared by 5 bases and J by 6 bases, with 9 bases of the junction left unmatched. The CDR3 DNA sequence: TGTGCCAGCAGCGAACAGCGGGGGGTTGCGGATACGCAGTATTTT. Residues: CASSEQRGVADTQYF.

This rearrangement joins TRBV24-1 to TRBJ1-1; 11 bases are a match to TRBD1. This CDR3 has 19 residues. The V gene end was trimmed by 0 bases and the J gene end by 0 bases; junction bases not matched to a gene: 8. CDR1 is KGHDR and CDR2 is SFDVKD in the germline V gene. The CDR3 spells CATSDLRKDRGLMNTEAFF. CDR3 DNA sequence: TGTGCCACCAGTGATTTGCGTAAGGACAGGGGGCTCATGAACACTGAAGCTTTCTTT.

This clone showed up just once. The rearrangement links TRBV13 to TRBJ2-2; TRBD2 matches 11 bases. The J segment lost 4 bases and the V segment lost 3 bases, leaving 4 bases of the junction unmatched. CDR1 PRHDT and CDR2 FYEKMQ come from the germline V gene (reference sequence). The CDR3 extends over 16 amino acids. The CDR3 nucleotides are TGTGCCAGCAGCTTTGGGACTAGCGGTGTCACCGGGGAGCTGTTTTTT. Encoded protein: CASSFGTSGVTGELFF.

The chain has TRBV30 and TRBJ1-5; D is unresolved. The CDR3 is made up of 15 amino acids. V was clipped by 5 bases and J by 2 bases, with 16 bases between them. CDR1 and CDR2 (germline): GTSNPN, SVGIG (reference sequence). The CDR3 is CAWCSPGKGNQPQHF. As DNA, the CDR3 is TGTGCCTGGTGCTCCCCGGGTAAAGGCAATCAGCCCCAGCATTTT. Full variable domain (outside the CDR3, taken from reference TRBV30 and TRBJ1-5): SQTIHQWPATLVQPVGSPLSLECTVEGTSNPNLYWYRQAAGRGLQLLFYSVGIGQISSEVPQNLSASRPQDRQFILSSKKLLLSDSGFYLCAWCSPGKGNQPQHFGDGTRLSIL.

In this sample, this clone turned up once. The J gene is TRBJ2-5, the V gene TRBV19; TRBD2 might be the D (5 bases). The ends were cut back, 2 bases at V and 4 bases at J, with 11 bases in the middle. The CDR3 consists of 14 residues. The germline gives CDR1 LNHDA, CDR2 SQIVND (reference sequence). CDR3 protein: CASSISGMLETQYF. As DNA, the CDR3 is TGTGCCAGTAGTATATCGGGGATGCTAGAGACCCAGTACTTC.

The chain carries TRBV10-3 and TRBJ2-2, with 12 bases fitting TRBD2. This CDR3 has 16 residues. V was pared by 3 bases and J by 1 base, with 0 bases of the junction left unmatched. Per germline, CDR1 ENHRY and CDR2 SYGVKD. CDR3 residues: CAISELAGGNTGELFF. Here the CDR3 DNA reads TGTGCCATCAGTGAACTAGCGGGGGGGAACACCGGGGAGCTGTTTTTT.

V is TRBV11-2 and J is TRBJ1-5; D call uncertain. Looked up from germline, CDR1 is SGHAT and CDR2 is FQNNGV. This CDR3 is built from 15 residues. V lost 0 bases, J lost 3 bases, and 9 bases lay in between. CDR3 nucleotides: TGTGCCAGCAGCTTAGATGGAGGGTCCAATCAGCCCCAGCATTTT. Translated: CASSLDGGSNQPQHF.

The chain links TRBV5-1 to TRBJ1-1, with 9 nucleotides matching TRBD1. This CDR3 is 14 amino acids long. Germline V CDR1 and CDR2: SGHRS, YFSETQ. J lost 7 bases, V lost 4 bases, and 8 bases had no gene match. The CDR3 loop reads CASSAGQGTNEAFF. The CDR3 DNA reads as TGCGCCAGCAGCGCCGGACAGGGGACGAATGAAGCTTTCTTT.

The chain has TRBV19 and TRBJ2-5, with 10 nucleotides matching TRBD2. Germline CDR1 reads LNHDA; CDR2 reads SQIVND (reference sequence). The CDR3 sequence is 16 residues long. Trimming at V came to 7 bases and at J to 1 base, leaving 9 bases not matched to a gene. The CDR3 bases are TGTGCCAGTAACCTGCGCTCTAGCGGGGGCCAAGAGACCCAGTACTTC. Translated, it gives CASNLRSSGGQETQYF.

The count of this clone is one. At one end the junction does not follow the germline gene, possibly because of a read error. The chain is built from TRBV6-5 and TRBJ1-2; D may be TRBD1 (5 bases). The germline gives CDR1 MNHEY, CDR2 SVGAGI. The CDR3 sequence is 12 residues long. CDR3 in amino acids: CASSTGYYGYTF. For the CDR3, the DNA is TGTGCCAGCAGTACAGGATACTATGGGTACACCTTC.

As to this clone: As the CDR3 is not closed by the conserved phenylalanine or tryptophan, this likely results from a read error. No DNA is shown, since the ends of the CDR3 on it are uncertain; the CDR3 is the one TCRdb lists. The gene calls are TRBV5-6 and TRBJ1-2. The CDR3 adds up to 8 amino acids, both ends counted. Per germline, CDR1 SGHDT and CDR2 YYEEEE. The CDR3 loop is CASSPSRV.

The chain uses TRBV21-1 and TRBJ1-2; the table's D gene call, TRBD1, was not cross checked with the DNA. TRBV21-1 is a recognized pseudogene. The length of the CDR3 is 13 residues. The CDR3 is CASSPRGNYGYTF. The CDR3 nucleotides read TGTGCCAGCAGCCCGAGGGGGAACTATGGCTACACCTTC.

The V call is TRBV5-4, the J call TRBJ2-1, with TRBD1 as a possible D gene (5 bases). The CDR3 covers 13 residues. V lost 3 bases to trimming and J lost 7 bases, with 11 bases between them. CDR1 and CDR2 from the germline V gene are SGHNT and YYREEE (reference sequence). CDR3 in amino acids: CASSSPQGNEQFF. The CDR3 DNA is TGTGCCAGCAGCTCACCCCAGGGTAATGAGCAGTTCTTC.

This sequence joins TRBV15 and TRBJ2-3, with a weak D call TRBD2 (5 bases). Germline V gene data show CDR1 as LNHNV and CDR2 as YYDKDF (reference sequence). V shed 3 bases and J shed 5 bases, with 12 bases lying between them. There are 14 residues in the CDR3. The CDR3 coding sequence is TGTGCCACCAGCAGGGGAGAAGGACGAGATACGCAGTATTTT. This encodes CATSRGEGRDTQYF. The full variable domain, completed using reference TRBV15 and TRBJ2-3, is DAMVIQNPRYQVTQFGKPVTLSCSQTLNHNVMYWYQQKSSQAPKLLFHYYDKDFNNEADTPDNFQSRRPNTSFCFLDIRSPGLGDTAMYLCATSRGEGRDTQYFGPGTRLTVL.

The chain joins TRBV11-1 to TRBJ2-6; 7 nucleotides match TRBD1. CDR3 length: 16 residues. Germline lookup yields CDR1 SGHAT and CDR2 FQDESV (reference sequence). V shed 5 bases, J shed 2 bases, and the junction held 6 bases outside the gene matches. Here the CDR3 DNA reads TGTGCCAGCAGCCCCCACAGGGGAACTGGGGCCAACGTCCTGACTTTC. Protein: CASSPHRGTGANVLTF.

The V call is TRBV7-9, the J call TRBJ1-3; TRBD1 matches at 11 bases. Germline lookup yields CDR1 SEHNR and CDR2 FQNEAQ (reference sequence). The CDR3 extends over 17 amino acids. The ends lost 5 bases at V and 2 bases at J; junction bases unmatched: 8. Here the CDR3 DNA reads TGTGCCAGCAGCCCAACGGAGGACAGGGGGCCTGGAAACACCATATATTTT. Its translation is CASSPTEDRGPGNTIYF.

This rearrangement joins TRBV10-3 to TRBJ1-5; 11 bases align to TRBD1. CDR3 size: 18 residues. Trimming at V came to 8 bases and at J to 4 bases, leaving 16 bases not matched to a gene. The germline V gene has CDR1 ENHRY and CDR2 SYGVKD. The CDR3 region has the DNA TGTGCCATCGGGGGACAGGGGGTTGCCTCCCAAACGAATCAGCCCCAGCATTTT. Its translation: CAIGGQGVASQTNQPQHF.

The rearrangement joins TRBV6-5 to TRBJ1-1; tentatively, D is TRBD1 (5 bases). Trimming cost V 4 bases and J 1 base, with 10 bases left between them. CDR3 size: 14 residues. Germline V CDR1 and CDR2: MNHEY, SVGAGI. The CDR3 region is CASSFIDRNTEAFF. DNA for the CDR3: TGTGCCAGCAGTTTTATAGACAGGAACACTGAAGCTTTCTTT.

Written as DNA, the CDR3 is TGTGCCAGCAGCCCCAGCGCCTACGAGCAGTACGTC. Its translation is CASSPSAYEQYV. The chain couples TRBV11-2 to TRBJ2-7; no clear D. CDR1 SGHAT and CDR2 FQNNGV come from the germline V gene. The V gene lost 5 bases and the J gene lost 2 bases, with 7 bases spanning the gap. The CDR3 has 12 residues.

This chain uses TRBV6-6 with TRBJ2-1; 9 positions agree with TRBD2. The V segment lost 5 bases and the J segment 0 bases; nucleotides outside the gene matches: 14. CDR3 size: 19 residues. Germline CDR1 reads MNHNY; CDR2 reads SVGAGI (reference sequence). The CDR3 loop reads CASSRDGVAGVLSYNEQFF. Here the CDR3 DNA reads TGTGCCAGCAGTCGGGACGGAGTAGCGGGGGTTCTCTCCTACAATGAGCAGTTCTTC.